This T cell receptor beta chain was identified during a study of regulatory T cells in long-lasting Graves disease. General observations from the study: The number of shared public clonotypes was higher in persistent patients (under 3,000) than new patients (966). Thyroid tissue was not studied; only peripheral blood was.

This clonotype was seen many times. Its antigen is not identified. With iRepertoire HTBI primers and Arm-PCR of CDR3 regions, TCR beta libraries were built. Via MiXCR, TCRdb re-called the multiplex PCR reads, giving one row per CDR3 protein. The sample includes about 540,000 distinct CDR3 sequences, 13% of them seen just once. Time point defined: newly diagnosed GD, antithyroid drugs for less than 3 months. Scientists built the TCR library using RNA that was extracted from PBMCs. The CDR3 is made up of 15 amino acids. Germline CDR1 and CDR2: MNHEY and SMNVEV (reference sequence). V lost 5 bases, J lost 4 bases, and 17 bases lay in between. This sample also appeared in a second study, on T cells in Graves' hyperthyroidism and ophthalmopathy. In that study: Stable Graves' hyperthyroidism meant no ophthalmopathy progression within 18 months.

The sequence came from a man aged 25 to 40 with Graves disease. The material was peripheral blood mononuclear cells (PBMCs), obtained at new diagnosis, from a patient treated with antithyroid drugs. The genes are TRBV27 and TRBJ1-2; TRBD1 might be the D (5 bases). CDR3 in amino acids: CASSPVGDVSYGYTF. In nucleotides, the CDR3 is TGTGCCAGCAGTCCCGTGGGGGACGTGAGCTATGGCTACACCTTC.